This TCR beta chain is drawn from a study of T cell clonality in common variable immunodeficiency. The V gene lost 1 base and the J gene lost 1 base, with 8 bases spanning the gap. Germline V gene sequence: CDR1 DFQATT, CDR2 SNEGSKA (reference sequence). The CDR3 is made up of 14 amino acids. This clone was counted many times. The read comes to an end 3 residues before the CDR3 does, leaving the germline J gene to fill in the end. Only in-frame clones appear in the TCRdb table, and some are missing; sequencing was by immunoSEQ multiplex PCR. In total the sample includes 50,000 to 65,000 clones, none of them seen once.

This clonotype originated in a person aged 18 to 75 in good health. The V call is TRBV20-1, the J call TRBJ1-5; no definite D call. The sample consisted of peripheral blood mononuclear cells. The chain's CDR3 is CSARAGGSNQPQHF. CDR3 DNA, as far as it was read: TGCAGTGCTAGAGCCGGCGGAAGCAATCAGCCC.